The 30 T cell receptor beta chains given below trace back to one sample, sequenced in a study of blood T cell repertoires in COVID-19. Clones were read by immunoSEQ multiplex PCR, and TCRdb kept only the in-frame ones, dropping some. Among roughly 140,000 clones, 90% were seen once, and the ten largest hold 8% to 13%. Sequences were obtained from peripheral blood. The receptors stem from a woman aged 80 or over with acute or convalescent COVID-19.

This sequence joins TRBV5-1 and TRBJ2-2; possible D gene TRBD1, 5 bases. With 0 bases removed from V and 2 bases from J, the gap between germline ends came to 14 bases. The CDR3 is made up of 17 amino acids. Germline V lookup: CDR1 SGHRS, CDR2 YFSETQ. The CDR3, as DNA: TGCGCCAGCAGCTTGGCCGGGCAGGGATACAACACCGGGGAGCTGTTTTTT. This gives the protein CASSLAGQGYNTGELFF.

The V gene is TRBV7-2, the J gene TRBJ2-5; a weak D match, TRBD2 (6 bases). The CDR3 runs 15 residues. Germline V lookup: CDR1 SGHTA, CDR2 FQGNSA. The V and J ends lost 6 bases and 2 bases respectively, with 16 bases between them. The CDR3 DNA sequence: TGTGCCAGCAGACCACAGCTGGGGGGACAAGAGACCCAGTACTTC. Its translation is CASRPQLGGQETQYF.

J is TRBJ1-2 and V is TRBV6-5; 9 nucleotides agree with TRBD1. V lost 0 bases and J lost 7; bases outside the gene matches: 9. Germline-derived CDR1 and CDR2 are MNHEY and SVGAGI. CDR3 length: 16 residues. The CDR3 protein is CASSYSKGTGFGGYTF. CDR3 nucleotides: TGTGCCAGCAGTTACTCGAAGGGGACAGGGTTTGGTGGCTACACCTTC.

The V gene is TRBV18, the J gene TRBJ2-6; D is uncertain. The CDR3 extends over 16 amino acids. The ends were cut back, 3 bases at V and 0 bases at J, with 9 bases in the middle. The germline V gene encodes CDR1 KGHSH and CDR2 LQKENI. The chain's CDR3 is CASSPLLISGANVLTF. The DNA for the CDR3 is TGTGCCAGCTCACCTTTACTCATCTCTGGGGCCAACGTCCTGACTTTC. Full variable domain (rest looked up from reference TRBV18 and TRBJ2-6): NAGVMQNPRHLVRRRGQEARLRCSPMKGHSHVYWYRQLPEEGLKFMVYLQKENIIDESGMPKERFSAEFPKEGPSILRIQQVVRGDSAAYFCASSPLLISGANVLTFGAGSRLTVL.

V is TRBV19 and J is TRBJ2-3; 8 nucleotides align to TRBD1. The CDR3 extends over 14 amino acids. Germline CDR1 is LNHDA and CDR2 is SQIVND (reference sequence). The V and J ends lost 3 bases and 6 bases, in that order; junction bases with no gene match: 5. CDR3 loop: CASSIRQGADTQYF. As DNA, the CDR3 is TGTGCCAGTAGTATCCGCCAGGGGGCTGATACGCAGTATTTT.

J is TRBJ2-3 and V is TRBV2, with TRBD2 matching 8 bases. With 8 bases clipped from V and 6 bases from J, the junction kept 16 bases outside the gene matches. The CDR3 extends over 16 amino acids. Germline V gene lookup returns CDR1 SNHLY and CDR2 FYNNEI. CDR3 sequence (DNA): TGTGCCAGCGAGGGGTGGCTAGCGGGCGCTGCGGATACGCAGTATTTT. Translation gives CASEGWLAGAADTQYF.

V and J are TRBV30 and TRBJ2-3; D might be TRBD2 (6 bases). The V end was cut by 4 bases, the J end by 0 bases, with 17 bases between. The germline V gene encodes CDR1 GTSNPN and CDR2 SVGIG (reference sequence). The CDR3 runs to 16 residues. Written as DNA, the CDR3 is TGTGCCTGGACCCGAGGGGCAGGGACTAGCACAGATACGCAGTATTTT. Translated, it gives CAWTRGAGTSTDTQYF.

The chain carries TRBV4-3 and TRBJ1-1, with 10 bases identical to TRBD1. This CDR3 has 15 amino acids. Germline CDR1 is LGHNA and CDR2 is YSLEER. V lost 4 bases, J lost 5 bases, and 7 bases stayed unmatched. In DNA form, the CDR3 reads TGCGCCAGCAGCCCGGACAGGGGGTGGGGGACTGAAGCTTTCTTT. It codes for CASSPDRGWGTEAFF.

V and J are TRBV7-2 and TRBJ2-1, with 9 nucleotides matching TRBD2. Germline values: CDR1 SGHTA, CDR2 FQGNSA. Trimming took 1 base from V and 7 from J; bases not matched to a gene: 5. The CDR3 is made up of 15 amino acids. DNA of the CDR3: TGTGCCAGCAGCTTAGTGGGACTAGCAAGTAATGAGCAGTTCTTC. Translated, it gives CASSLVGLASNEQFF.

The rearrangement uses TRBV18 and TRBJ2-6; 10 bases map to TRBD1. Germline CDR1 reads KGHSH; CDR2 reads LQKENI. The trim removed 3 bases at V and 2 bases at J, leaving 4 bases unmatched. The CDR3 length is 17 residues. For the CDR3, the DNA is TGTGCCAGCTCACCCGGGACAGGGGATGCTGGGGCCAACGTCCTGACTTTC. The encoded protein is CASSPGTGDAGANVLTF. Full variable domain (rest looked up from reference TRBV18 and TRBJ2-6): NAGVMQNPRHLVRRRGQEARLRCSPMKGHSHVYWYRQLPEEGLKFMVYLQKENIIDESGMPKERFSAEFPKEGPSILRIQQVVRGDSAAYFCASSPGTGDAGANVLTFGAGSRLTVL.

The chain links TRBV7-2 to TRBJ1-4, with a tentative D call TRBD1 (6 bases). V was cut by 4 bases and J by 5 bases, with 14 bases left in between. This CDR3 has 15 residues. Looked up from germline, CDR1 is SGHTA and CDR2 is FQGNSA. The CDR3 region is CASSSNGTPNEKLFF. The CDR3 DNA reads TGTGCCAGCAGCTCTAACGGGACACCGAATGAAAAACTGTTTTTT.

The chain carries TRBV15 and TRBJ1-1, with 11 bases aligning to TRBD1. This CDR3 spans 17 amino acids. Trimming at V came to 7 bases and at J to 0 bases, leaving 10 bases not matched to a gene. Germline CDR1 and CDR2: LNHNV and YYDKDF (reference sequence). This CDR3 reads CATTPGRTGGLNTEAFF. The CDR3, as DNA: TGTGCCACCACTCCCGGTAGGACAGGGGGCTTGAACACTGAAGCTTTCTTT.

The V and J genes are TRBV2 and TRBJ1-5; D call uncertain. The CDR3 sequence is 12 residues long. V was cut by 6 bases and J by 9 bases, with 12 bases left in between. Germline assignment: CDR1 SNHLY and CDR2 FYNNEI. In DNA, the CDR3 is TGTGCCAGCAGGGATGGGCCCGGGCCCCAGCATTTT. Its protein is CASRDGPGPQHF. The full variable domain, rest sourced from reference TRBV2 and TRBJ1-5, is EPEVTQTPSHQVTQMGQEVILRCVPISNHLYFYWYRQILGQKVEFLVSFYNNEISEKSEIFDDQFSVERPDGSNFTLKIRSTKLEDSAMYFCASRDGPGPQHFGDGTRLSIL.

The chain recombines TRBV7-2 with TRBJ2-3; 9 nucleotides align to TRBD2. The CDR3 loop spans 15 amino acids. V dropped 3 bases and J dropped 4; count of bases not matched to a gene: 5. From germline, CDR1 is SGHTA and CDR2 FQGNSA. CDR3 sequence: CASSFTGTSPDTQYF. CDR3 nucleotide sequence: TGTGCCAGCAGCTTTACCGGGACTAGCCCAGATACGCAGTATTTT.

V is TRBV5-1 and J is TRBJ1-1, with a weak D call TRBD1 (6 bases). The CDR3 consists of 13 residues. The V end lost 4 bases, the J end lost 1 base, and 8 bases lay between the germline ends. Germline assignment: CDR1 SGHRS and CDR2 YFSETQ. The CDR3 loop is CASSMTGNTEAFF. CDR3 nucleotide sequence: TGCGCCAGCAGCATGACAGGGAACACTGAAGCTTTCTTT.

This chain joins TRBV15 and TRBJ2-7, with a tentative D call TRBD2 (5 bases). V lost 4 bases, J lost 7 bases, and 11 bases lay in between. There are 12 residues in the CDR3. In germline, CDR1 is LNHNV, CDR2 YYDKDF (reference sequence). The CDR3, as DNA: TGTGCCACCAGCACCTTTAGAGGGGAGCAGTACTTC. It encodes CATSTFRGEQYF.

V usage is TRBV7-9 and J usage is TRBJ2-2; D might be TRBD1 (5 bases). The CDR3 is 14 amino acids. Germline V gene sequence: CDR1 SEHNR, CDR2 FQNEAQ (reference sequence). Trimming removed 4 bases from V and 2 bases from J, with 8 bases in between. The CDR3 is CASSSDSNTGELFF. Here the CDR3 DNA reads TGTGCCAGCAGCTCAGACAGCAACACCGGGGAGCTGTTTTTT.

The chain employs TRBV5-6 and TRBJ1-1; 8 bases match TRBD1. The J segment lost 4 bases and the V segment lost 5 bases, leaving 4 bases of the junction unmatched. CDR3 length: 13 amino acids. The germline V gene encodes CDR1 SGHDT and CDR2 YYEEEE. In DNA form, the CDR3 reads TGTGCCAGCAGTACTACAGGGGGCACTGAAGCTTTCTTT. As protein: CASSTTGGTEAFF. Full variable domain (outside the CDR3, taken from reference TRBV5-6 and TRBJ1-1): DAGVTQSPTHLIKTRGQQVTLRCSPKSGHDTVSWYQQALGQGPQFIFQYYEEEERQRGNFPDRFSGHQFPNYSSELNVNALLLGDSALYLCASSTTGGTEAFFGQGTRLTVV.

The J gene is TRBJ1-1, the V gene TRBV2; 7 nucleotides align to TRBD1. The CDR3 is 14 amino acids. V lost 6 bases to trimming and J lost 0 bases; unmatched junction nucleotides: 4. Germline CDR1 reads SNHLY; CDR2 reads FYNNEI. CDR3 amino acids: CASRSDRLNTEAFF. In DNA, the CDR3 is TGTGCCAGCAGGTCGGACAGGCTGAACACTGAAGCTTTCTTT.

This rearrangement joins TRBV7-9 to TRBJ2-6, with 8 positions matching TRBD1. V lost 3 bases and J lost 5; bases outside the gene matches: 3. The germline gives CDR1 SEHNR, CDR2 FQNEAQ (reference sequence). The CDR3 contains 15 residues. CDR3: CASSFWDRRANVLTF. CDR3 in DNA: TGTGCCAGCAGCTTTTGGGACAGGAGGGCCAACGTCCTGACTTTC.

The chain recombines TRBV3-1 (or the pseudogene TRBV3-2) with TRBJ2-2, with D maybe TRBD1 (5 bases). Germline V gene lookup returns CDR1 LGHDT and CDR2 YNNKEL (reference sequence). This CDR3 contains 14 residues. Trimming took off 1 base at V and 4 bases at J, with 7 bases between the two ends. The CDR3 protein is CASSQGGGTGELFF. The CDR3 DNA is TGTGCCAGCAGCCAAGGGGGCGGCACCGGGGAGCTGTTTTTT.

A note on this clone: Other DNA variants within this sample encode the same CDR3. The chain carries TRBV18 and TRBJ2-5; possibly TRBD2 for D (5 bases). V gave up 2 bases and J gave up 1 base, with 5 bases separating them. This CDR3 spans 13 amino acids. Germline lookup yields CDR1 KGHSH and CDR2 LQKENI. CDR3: CASSPGSQETQYF. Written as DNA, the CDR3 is TGTGCCAGCTCACCAGGGAGCCAAGAGACCCAGTACTTC.

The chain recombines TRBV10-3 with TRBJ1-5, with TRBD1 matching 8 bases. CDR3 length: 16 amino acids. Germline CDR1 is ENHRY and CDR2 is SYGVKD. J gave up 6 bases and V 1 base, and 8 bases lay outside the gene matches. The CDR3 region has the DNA TGTGCCATCAGTGAGTTACTCACAGGGGGTTCTCAGCCCCAGCATTTT. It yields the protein CAISELLTGGSQPQHF.

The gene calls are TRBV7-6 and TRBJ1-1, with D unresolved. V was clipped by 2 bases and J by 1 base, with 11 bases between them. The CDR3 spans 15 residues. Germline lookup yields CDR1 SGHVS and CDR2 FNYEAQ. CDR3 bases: TGTGCCAGCAGCTTAAAGCCGTTGCCGAACACTGAAGCTTTCTTT. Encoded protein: CASSLKPLPNTEAFF. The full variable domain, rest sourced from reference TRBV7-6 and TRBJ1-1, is GAGVSQSPRYKVTKRGQDVALRCDPISGHVSLYWYRQALGQGPEFLTYFNYEAQQDKSGLPNDRFSAERPEGSISTLTIQRTEQRDSAMYRCASSLKPLPNTEAFFGQGTRLTVV.

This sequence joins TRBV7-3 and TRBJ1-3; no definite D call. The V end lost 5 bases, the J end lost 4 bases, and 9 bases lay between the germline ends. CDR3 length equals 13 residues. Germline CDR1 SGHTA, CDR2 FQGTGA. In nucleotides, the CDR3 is TGTGCCAGCAGCCAGGCCAGCGGAAACACCATATATTTT. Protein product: CASSQASGNTIYF.

The CDR3 spells CASKRGRDSPLHF. As DNA, the CDR3 is TGTGCCAGCAAGCGGGGGCGGGATTCACCCCTCCACTTT. V usage is TRBV6-5 and J usage is TRBJ1-6; D may be TRBD1 (6 bases). The CDR3 sequence is 13 residues long. Trimming removed 7 bases at V and 8 bases at J, with 12 bases between. Germline V gives CDR1 MNHEY, CDR2 SVGAGI.

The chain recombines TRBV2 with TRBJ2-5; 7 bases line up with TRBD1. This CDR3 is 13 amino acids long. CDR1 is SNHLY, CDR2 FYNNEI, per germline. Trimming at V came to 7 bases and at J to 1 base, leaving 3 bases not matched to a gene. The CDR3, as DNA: TGTGCCAGCAAAACAGGGGCCCAAGAGACCCAGTACTTC. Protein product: CASKTGAQETQYF. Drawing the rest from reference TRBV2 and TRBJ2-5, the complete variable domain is EPEVTQTPSHQVTQMGQEVILRCVPISNHLYFYWYRQILGQKVEFLVSFYNNEISEKSEIFDDQFSVERPDGSNFTLKIRSTKLEDSAMYFCASKTGAQETQYFGPGTRLLVL.

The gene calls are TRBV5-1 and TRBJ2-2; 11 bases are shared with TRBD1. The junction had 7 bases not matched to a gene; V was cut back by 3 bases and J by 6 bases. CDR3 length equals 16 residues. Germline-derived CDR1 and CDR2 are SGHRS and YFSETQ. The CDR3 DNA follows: TGCGCCAGCAGCTCAGGACAGGGGGCGGTTGCCGGGGAGCTGTTTTTT. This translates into CASSSGQGAVAGELFF. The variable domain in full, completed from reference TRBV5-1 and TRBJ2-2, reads KAGVTQTPRYLIKTRGQQVTLSCSPISGHRSVSWYQQTPGQGLQFLFEYFSETQRNKGNFPGRFSGRQFSNSRSEMNVSTLELGDSALYLCASSSGQGAVAGELFFGEGSRLTVL.

As DNA, the CDR3 is TGTGCCAGCAGTGGAGGGGGGGCGAGCGGGAATGAGCAGTTCTTC. Protein: CASSGGGASGNEQFF. This rearrangement joins TRBV2 to TRBJ2-1; perhaps TRBD2 as D (7 bases). V lost 4 bases, J lost 7 bases, and 17 bases lay in between. The CDR3 has 15 residues. Germline CDR1 and CDR2: SNHLY and FYNNEI. Combining the CDR3 with reference TRBV2 and TRBJ2-1 gives the whole variable domain EPEVTQTPSHQVTQMGQEVILRCVPISNHLYFYWYRQILGQKVEFLVSFYNNEISEKSEIFDDQFSVERPDGSNFTLKIRSTKLEDSAMYFCASSGGGASGNEQFFGPGTRLTVL.

CDR3 in DNA: TGTGCCACCAGTGATCCGGGGACAGGGCGAAATGAGCAGTTCTTC. It encodes CATSDPGTGRNEQFF. The rearrangement joins TRBV24-1 to TRBJ2-1; 9 nucleotides match TRBD1. This CDR3 is built from 15 residues. CDR1 and CDR2 (germline): KGHDR, SFDVKD. The J segment lost 7 bases and the V segment lost 3 bases, leaving 6 bases of the junction unmatched.